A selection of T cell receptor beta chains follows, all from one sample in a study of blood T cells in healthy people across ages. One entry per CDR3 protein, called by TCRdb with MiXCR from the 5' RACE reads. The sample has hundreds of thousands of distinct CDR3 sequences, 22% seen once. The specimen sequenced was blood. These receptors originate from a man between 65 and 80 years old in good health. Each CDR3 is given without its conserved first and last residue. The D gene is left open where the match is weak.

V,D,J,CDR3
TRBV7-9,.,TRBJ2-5,ASCPFTRAETQY
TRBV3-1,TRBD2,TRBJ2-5,ASSSSGGQETQY
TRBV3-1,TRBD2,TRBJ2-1,ASSQRLAGFDEQF
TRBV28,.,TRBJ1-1,ASKTVSRNTEAF
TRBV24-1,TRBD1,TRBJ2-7,ATSDFSTGEQY
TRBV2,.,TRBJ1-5,ASSDPDGQPQH
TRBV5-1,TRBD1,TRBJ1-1,ASSLTKTGVGTEAF
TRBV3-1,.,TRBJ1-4,ASSQELGIGEKLF
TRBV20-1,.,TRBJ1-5,SARDPQGPSNQPQH
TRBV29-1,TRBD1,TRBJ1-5,SVTITGGIQPQH
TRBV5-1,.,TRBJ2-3,ASSLVRGRGTDTQY
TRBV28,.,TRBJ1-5,ASSPGAGRGPQH
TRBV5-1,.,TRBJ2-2,ASSAATSVNTGELF
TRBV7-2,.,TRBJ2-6,ASSLRPGWPGANVLT
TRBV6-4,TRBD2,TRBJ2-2,ASSDSAGGPGELF
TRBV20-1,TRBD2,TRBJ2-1,SAIAGVRNEQF
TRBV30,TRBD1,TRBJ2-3,ASDRGADTQY
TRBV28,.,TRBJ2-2,ASSRGLNTGELF
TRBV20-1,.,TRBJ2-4,SATGIQGLAKNIQY
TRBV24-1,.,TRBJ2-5,ATSGSYSETQY
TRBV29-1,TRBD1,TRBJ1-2,SVWTGGDGYT
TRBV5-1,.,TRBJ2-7,ASSLGFDSSYEQY
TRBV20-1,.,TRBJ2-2,SADGNTGELF
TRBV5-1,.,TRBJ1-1,ASSLEQGGVTEAF